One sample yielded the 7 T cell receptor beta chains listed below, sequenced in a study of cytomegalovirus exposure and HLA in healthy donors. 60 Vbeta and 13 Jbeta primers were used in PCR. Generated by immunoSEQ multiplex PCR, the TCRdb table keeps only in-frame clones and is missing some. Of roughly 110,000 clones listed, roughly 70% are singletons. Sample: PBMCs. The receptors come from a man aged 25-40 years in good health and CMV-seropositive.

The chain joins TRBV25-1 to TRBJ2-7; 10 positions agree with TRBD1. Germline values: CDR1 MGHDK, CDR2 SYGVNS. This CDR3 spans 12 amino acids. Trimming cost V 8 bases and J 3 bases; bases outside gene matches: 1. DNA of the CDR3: TGTGCCAGCCGGACAGGGGGCTACGAGCAGTACTTC. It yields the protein CASRTGGYEQYF.

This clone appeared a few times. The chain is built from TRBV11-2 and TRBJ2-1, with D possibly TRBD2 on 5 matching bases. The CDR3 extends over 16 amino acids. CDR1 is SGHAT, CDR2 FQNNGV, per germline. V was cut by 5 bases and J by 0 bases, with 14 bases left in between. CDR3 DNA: TGTGCCAGCAGCGGGTGGGAGAGTAGCTCCTACAATGAGCAGTTCTTC. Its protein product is CASSGWESSSYNEQFF.

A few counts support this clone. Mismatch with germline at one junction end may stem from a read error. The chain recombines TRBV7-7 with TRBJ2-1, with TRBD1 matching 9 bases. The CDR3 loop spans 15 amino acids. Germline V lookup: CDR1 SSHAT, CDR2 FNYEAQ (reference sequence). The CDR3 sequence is CASSLGGTGYNEQFF. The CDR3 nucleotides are TGTGCTAGCAGCTTAGGAGGGACAGGGTACAATGAGCAGTTCTTC.

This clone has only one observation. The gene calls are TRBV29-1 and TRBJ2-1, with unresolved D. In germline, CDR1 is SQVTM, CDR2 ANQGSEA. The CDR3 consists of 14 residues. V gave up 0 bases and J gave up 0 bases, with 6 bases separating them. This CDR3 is CSVEDRSSYNEQFF. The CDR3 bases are TGCAGCGTTGAAGATCGGAGCTCCTACAATGAGCAGTTCTTC.

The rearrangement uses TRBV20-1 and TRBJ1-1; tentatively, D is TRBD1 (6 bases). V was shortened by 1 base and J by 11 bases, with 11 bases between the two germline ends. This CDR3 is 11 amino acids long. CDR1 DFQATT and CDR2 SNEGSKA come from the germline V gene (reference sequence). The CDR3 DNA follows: TGCAGTGCTAGAGGGAGGACAGTTGCTTTCTTT. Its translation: CSARGRTVAFF.

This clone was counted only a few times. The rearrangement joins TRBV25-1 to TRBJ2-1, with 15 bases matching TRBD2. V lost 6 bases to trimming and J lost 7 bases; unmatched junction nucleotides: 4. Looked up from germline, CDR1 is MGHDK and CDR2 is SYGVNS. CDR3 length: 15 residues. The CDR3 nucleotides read TGTGCCAGCAGGAGGACTAGCGGGGGGGCAAATGAGCAGTTCTTC. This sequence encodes CASRRTSGGANEQFF.

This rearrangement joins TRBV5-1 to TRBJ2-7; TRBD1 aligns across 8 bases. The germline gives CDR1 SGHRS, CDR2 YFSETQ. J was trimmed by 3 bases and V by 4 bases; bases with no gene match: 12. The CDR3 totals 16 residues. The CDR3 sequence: CASSTAPTGAYYEQYF. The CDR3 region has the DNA TGCGCCAGCAGCACGGCCCCGACAGGGGCCTACTACGAGCAGTACTTC.